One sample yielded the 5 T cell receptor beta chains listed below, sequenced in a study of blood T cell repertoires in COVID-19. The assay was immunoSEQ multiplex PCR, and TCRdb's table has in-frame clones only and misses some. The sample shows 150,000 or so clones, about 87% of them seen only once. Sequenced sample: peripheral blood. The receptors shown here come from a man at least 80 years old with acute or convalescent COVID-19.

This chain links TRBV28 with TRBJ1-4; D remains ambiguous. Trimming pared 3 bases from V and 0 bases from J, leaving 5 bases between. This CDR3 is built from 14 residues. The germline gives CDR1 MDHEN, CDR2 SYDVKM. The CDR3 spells CASSLYTTNEKLFF. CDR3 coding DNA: TGTGCCAGCAGTTTGTACACAACTAATGAAAAACTGTTTTTT.

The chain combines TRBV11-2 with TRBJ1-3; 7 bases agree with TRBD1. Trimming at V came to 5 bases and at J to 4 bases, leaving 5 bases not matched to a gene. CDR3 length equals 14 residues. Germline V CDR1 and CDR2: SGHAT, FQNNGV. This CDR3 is CASSTRGFGNTIYF. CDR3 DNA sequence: TGTGCCAGCAGCACCAGGGGGTTCGGAAACACCATATATTTT. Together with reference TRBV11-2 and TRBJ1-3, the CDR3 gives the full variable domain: EAGVAQSPRYKIIEKRQSVAFWCNPISGHATLYWYQQILGQGPKLLIQFQNNGVVDDSQLPKDRFSAERLKGVDSTLKIQPAKLEDSAVYLCASSTRGFGNTIYFGEGSWLTVV.

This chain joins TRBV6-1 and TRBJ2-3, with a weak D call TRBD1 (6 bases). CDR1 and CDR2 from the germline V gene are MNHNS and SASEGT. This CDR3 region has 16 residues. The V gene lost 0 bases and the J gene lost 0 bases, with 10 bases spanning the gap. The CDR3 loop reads CASSEAGTPSTDTQYF. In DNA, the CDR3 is TGTGCCAGCAGTGAAGCCGGGACACCAAGCACAGATACGCAGTATTTT.

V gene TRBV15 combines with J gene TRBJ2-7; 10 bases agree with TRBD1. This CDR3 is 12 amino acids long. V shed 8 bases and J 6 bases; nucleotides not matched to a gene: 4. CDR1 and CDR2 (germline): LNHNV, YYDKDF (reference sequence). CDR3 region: CATRDRGREQYF. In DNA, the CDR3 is TGTGCCACCCGCGACAGGGGGCGCGAGCAGTACTTC.

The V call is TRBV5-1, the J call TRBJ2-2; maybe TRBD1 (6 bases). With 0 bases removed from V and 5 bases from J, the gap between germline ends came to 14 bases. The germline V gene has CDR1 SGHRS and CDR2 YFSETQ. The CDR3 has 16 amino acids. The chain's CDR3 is CASSLAGGARTGELFF. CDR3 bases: TGCGCCAGCAGCTTGGCTGGGGGCGCCCGAACCGGGGAGCTGTTTTTT.